This is a list of T cell receptor beta chains from one sample in a study of T cell responses to AZD1222 COVID-19 vaccine. Assay used: immunoSEQ multiplex PCR; TCRdb lists only in-frame clones, some missing. This sample carries about 130,000 clones, around 93% of them seen once, and the ten largest clones take roughly 3.3%. Sequences were derived from peripheral blood, sampled 28 days after the second AZD1222 dose. These receptors all stem from an adult who received the AZD1222 COVID-19 vaccine. CDR3s include the opening cysteine and the closing phenylalanine or tryptophan. Expanded clones get a size class; other rows say once, few or many, or leave the size out.

>TRBV5-1|NA
CASSLAPNQPQHF
>TRBV6-5|NA
CAMGQGAQGNEQFF
>TRBV28|NA
CASSLRDGRGQSNTGELFF
>TRBV28|once
CASSLRGLPYEQYF
>TRBV6-5|NA
CASRTGGNTIYF
>TRBV4-3|NA
CASSLDLSTTEAFF
>TRBV11-3|NA
CASSPRLVPTNTGELFF
>TRBV30|NA
CASQGGYSSGRNLDSSYEQYF
>TRBV2|NA
CASSEISYNQPQHF
>TRBV19|NA
CASSPGTSGSQETQYF
>TRBV7-2|NA
CASSLGISGRWSYEQYF
>TRBV15|NA
CATSRESAYGYTF
>TRBV14|NA
CASSQKLRGYTF
>TRBV28|NA
CASSARDTRLYF
>TRBV6-5|once
CASRGANEQFF
>TRBV18|NA
CASSPGEDQPQHF
>TRBV19|NA
CASSISQGPQETQYF
>TRBV19|NA
CASSTGRRSGTWNNEQFF
>TRBV10-1|NA
CASYKGVVNEQYF
>TRBV7-2|NA
CASSLDRGLGYTF
>TRBV7-2|NA
CASSPGQPNEQFF
>TRBV14|NA
CASSQIVVTGLGGYTF
>TRBV2|once
CASLPTSGSNEQFF
>TRBV11-3|NA
CASGLAGRDEQYF
>TRBV28|NA
CASREAGTSGDYGYTF
>TRBV27|NA
CASSRQGSAFEKLFF
>TRBV10-3|once
CAIRSGTGAWNTEAFF
>TRBV9|NA
CASSWGQTNTGELFF
>TRBV4-2|NA
CASSQDPRGALNEKLFF
>TRBV10-3|NA
CAISGADRQETQYF
>TRBV2|NA
CASSLYRGSTYEQYF
>TRBV14|NA
CASSPGGSVAGEQFF
>TRBV5-1|NA
CASSPERDTQYF
>TRBV18|NA
CASSPLGFNEQFF
>TRBV6-5|NA
CASSLDRPYNEQFF
>TRBV20-1|NA
CSASPSGREQYF
>TRBV24-1|NA
CATKHRGQSNEQFF
>TRBV9|NA
CASSASYGYTF
>TRBV7-3|few
CASSQGTGGRNTIYF
>TRBV10-2|NA
CASSVGQGLNQPQHF
>TRBV2|NA
CASSGYSGANVLTF
>TRBV7-2|NA
CASSLDLQADEQYF
>TRBV3-1/TRBV3-2|NA
CASSQDGGRKTQFF
>TRBV28|NA
CASKYRATEAFF
>TRBV27|NA
CASSGRGSGTDTQYF
>TRBV5-1|NA
CASSFTPREGLSSYEQYF
>TRBV14|NA
CASSQGSGPAYEQYF
>TRBV6-2/TRBV6-3|NA
CASSYAGHRGQETQYF
>TRBV11-3|NA
CASSLAGTNTEAFF
>TRBV12-3/TRBV12-4|NA
CASSESYGYTF
>TRBV30|once
CAWQGGRPNEKLFF
>TRBV19|once
CASRSSYEQYF
>TRBV5-8|NA
CASSLAGLSNQPQHF
>TRBV2|once
CASSKGQGHNEQFF
>TRBV6-5|NA
CASSYSGTGDTQYF